This entry lists 24 T cell receptor beta chains sequenced from one sample in a study of human T cells and chemical hapten exposure. Using its own MiXCR run on the RACE reads, TCRdb lists one record per CDR3 protein. The sample holds 300,000 to 450,000 distinct CDR3 sequences; roughly 4.6% are singletons and the top ten take about 2.5%. Stated time point: pre-sensitization, week 0. Treatment described: therapeutic diphenylcyclopropenone sensitization with weekly scalp DPC. This sample comprised whole blood, obtained in connection with sensitization to the hapten diphenylcyclopropenone (DPC). Receptors were obtained from a woman aged 50 to 65 with alopecia areata. Some clones in this sample may be carry-over from other donors' samples.

This clonotype was observed a few times. This rearrangement joins TRBV3-1 to TRBJ2-7; possibly TRBD2 for D (6 bases). CDR1 and CDR2 (germline): LGHDT, YNNKEL (reference sequence). CDR3 length equals 14 residues. The V gene lost 1 base and the J gene lost 3 bases, with 10 bases spanning the gap. CDR3 residues: CASSQAGSGYEQYF. Here the CDR3 DNA reads TGTGCCAGCAGCCAAGCTGGTAGCGGCTACGAGCAGTACTTC.

This clonotype came up many times. The chain carries TRBV5-1 and TRBJ2-1; possibly TRBD2 for D (5 bases). Per the germline V gene, CDR1 is SGHRS and CDR2 is YFSETQ. The CDR3 loop spans 14 amino acids. V was cut by 0 bases and J by 9 bases, with 13 bases left in between. CDR3 sequence (DNA): TGCGCCAGCAGCTTGGGGTCTAGCTTCGGTGAGCAGTTCTTC. This translates into CASSLGSSFGEQFF.

At least ten counts were recorded for this clonotype. The chain carries TRBV5-1 and TRBJ2-5, with D possibly called TRBD1 or TRBD2 (5 bases each). The CDR3 is 15 amino acids. Trimming shortened V by 4 bases and J by 2 bases, and 15 bases separated the two germline ends. The germline gives CDR1 SGHRS, CDR2 YFSETQ. CDR3: CASSRSGTRQETQYF. The CDR3 coding sequence is TGCGCCAGCAGCCGTTCAGGGACGCGTCAAGAGACCCAGTACTTC.

This clonotype was detected many times. The rearrangement uses TRBV20-1 and TRBJ2-7; the D is unclear. The germline gives CDR1 DFQATT, CDR2 SNEGSKA (reference sequence). Trimming cost V 5 bases and J 0 bases, with 11 bases left between them. This CDR3 is built from 13 residues. CDR3 protein: CSAFGPGSYEQYF. The DNA of the CDR3 is TGCAGTGCTTTTGGTCCGGGCTCCTACGAGCAGTACTTC.

This clonotype was detected many times. The chain couples TRBV25-1 to TRBJ2-5, with D unclear. This CDR3 region has 15 residues. V gave up 2 bases and J gave up 3 bases, with 13 bases separating them. Germline V CDR1 and CDR2: MGHDK, SYGVNS. CDR3 nucleotide sequence: TGTGCCAGCAGTGAAAGGGTCGCGGTTGAAGAGACCCAGTACTTC. As protein: CASSERVAVEETQYF. Full variable domain (missing parts from reference TRBV25-1 and TRBJ2-5): EADIYQTPRYLVIGTGKKITLECSQTMGHDKMYWYQQDPGMELHLIHYSYGVNSTEKGDLSSESTVSRIRTEHFPLTLESARPSHTSQYLCASSERVAVEETQYFGPGTRLLVL.

This chain connects TRBV5-8 to TRBJ1-6, with no clear D. The CDR3 has 12 amino acids. The germline V gene has CDR1 SGHTS and CDR2 YDEGEE. With 1 base removed from V and 9 bases from J, the gap between germline ends came to 5 bases. CDR3 amino acids: CASSLLSSPLHF. The CDR3 coding sequence is TGTGCCAGCAGCTTGTTGAGTTCACCCCTCCACTTT.

This clonotype was counted a single time. The gene calls are TRBV7-9 and TRBJ2-7; D tentatively reads TRBD1 or TRBD2 (5 bases each). Trimming shortened V by 4 bases and J by 2 bases, and 15 bases separated the two germline ends. CDR3 length: 15 amino acids. Germline V gene data show CDR1 as SEHNR and CDR2 as FQNEAQ (reference sequence). DNA of the CDR3: TGTGCCAGCAGCTATCCAGAGGGGCAGGCCTACGAGCAGTACTTC. It translates to CASSYPEGQAYEQYF.

The chain links TRBV18 to TRBJ1-6, with D uncertain. Deletions cut 6 bases from V and 13 bases from J, with 22 bases between. The CDR3 consists of 15 residues. CDR1 and CDR2 from the germline V gene are KGHSH and LQKENI. CDR3 protein: CASSLVEFPEAPLHF. The CDR3 nucleotides are TGTGCCAGCTCCCTGGTCGAATTTCCCGAGGCCCCCCTCCACTTT.

The chain joins TRBV2 to TRBJ1-5, with D perhaps TRBD1 (5 bases). Germline CDR1 reads SNHLY; CDR2 reads FYNNEI. Trimming took 9 bases from V and 7 from J, leaving 13 bases between them. This CDR3 is 12 amino acids long. CDR3 nucleotides: TGTGCCAGTACTGGGGGGGAACAGCCCCAGCATTTT. It codes for CASTGGEQPQHF.

This chain links TRBV20-1 with TRBJ2-1, with 11 bases lining up with TRBD2. The length of the CDR3 is 14 residues. Trimming removed 4 bases from V and 5 bases from J; junction bases left unmatched: 4. Germline lookup yields CDR1 DFQATT and CDR2 SNEGSKA (reference sequence). The DNA of the CDR3 is TGCAGTGCTAATAGCGGGGGGGCGAACAATGAGCAGTTCTTC. It specifies CSANSGGANNEQFF.

The chain has TRBV12-3 or TRBV12-4 and TRBJ1-1, with 7 bases fitting TRBD1. The CDR3 is 14 residues long. The junction had 4 bases not matched to a gene; V was cut back by 2 bases and J by 4 bases. The CDR3 loop is CASSLSQGTTEAFF. CDR3 bases: TGTGCCAGCAGTTTATCACAGGGGACCACTGAAGCTTTCTTT.

This rearrangement joins TRBV4-1 to TRBJ2-5; tentative D call: TRBD1 (6 bases). CDR3 length: 17 residues. Trimming shortened V by 0 bases and J by 2 bases, and 16 bases separated the two germline ends. Germline V lookup: CDR1 MGHRA, CDR2 YSYEKL. The CDR3 bases are TGCGCCAGCAGCCAAGATCGAGGGGGAAGCAAACAAGAGACCCAGTACTTC. Translation gives CASSQDRGGSKQETQYF.

This clonotype was observed many times. CDR3 residues: CASRNLEDTQYF. Written as DNA, the CDR3 is TGTGCCAGCAGGAACCTAGAGGATACGCAGTATTTT. The chain carries TRBV7-9 and TRBJ2-3; no definite D call. Trimming shortened V by 6 bases and J by 6 bases, and 10 bases separated the two germline ends. The CDR3 loop spans 12 amino acids. Germline loops: CDR1 SEHNR, CDR2 FQNEAQ (reference sequence). Supplemented by reference TRBV7-9 and TRBJ2-3, the full variable domain reads DTGVSQNPRHKITKRGQNVTFRCDPISEHNRLYWYRQTLGQGPEFLTYFQNEAQLEKSRLLSDRFSAERPKGSFSTLEIQRTEQGDSAMYLCASRNLEDTQYFGPGTRLTVL.

This clonotype was seen many times. The J gene is TRBJ1-2, the V gene TRBV21-1; the table gives TRBD1 as D, unverified against the DNA. TRBV21-1 is given as a pseudogene. The CDR3 sequence is 19 residues long. CDR3 sequence (DNA): TGTGCCAGCAGCAAAACCGAAGGCAGGGGCCGAAACAGAATCTATGGCTACACCTTC. This codes for CASSKTEGRGRNRIYGYTF.

This clonotype was counted many times. This sequence joins TRBV12-3 or TRBV12-4 and TRBJ2-7; no firm D call. There are 11 residues in the CDR3. Between the trimmed V and J ends, which lost 5 bases and 5 bases, there was a span of 7 bases. The CDR3 DNA reads TGTGCCAGCAGTCAGATACACGAGCAGTACTTC. It specifies CASSQIHEQYF.

This clonotype has only a few counts. The V gene is TRBV28, the J gene TRBJ2-5; D is perhaps TRBD1 or TRBD2 (5 bases each). Germline V gene sequence: CDR1 MDHEN, CDR2 SYDVKM. The CDR3 is made up of 14 amino acids. V lost 4 bases, J lost 5 bases, and 14 bases lay in between. This CDR3 reads CASSSPPGSETQYF. The CDR3 nucleotides are TGTGCCAGCAGTTCCCCACCAGGGAGTGAGACCCAGTACTTC.

This clonotype was observed a few times. The chain combines TRBV20-1 with TRBJ2-1; the match to TRBD2 covers 12 bases. The V and J ends lost 6 bases and 8 bases, in that order; junction bases with no gene match: 5. Germline CDR1 and CDR2: DFQATT and SNEGSKA (reference sequence). The CDR3 runs to 13 residues. The CDR3 DNA reads as TGCAGTGCGTGGACTAGCGGGACGTATGAGCAGTTCTTC. Translated, it gives CSAWTSGTYEQFF.

This clonotype was seen repeatedly, ten times or more. This chain joins TRBV5-1 and TRBJ2-1; D is possibly TRBD1 (5 bases). The ends were cut back, 0 bases at V and 0 bases at J, with 10 bases in the middle. The CDR3 sequence is 16 residues long. Germline V gene data show CDR1 as SGHRS and CDR2 as YFSETQ. The DNA for the CDR3 is TGCGCCAGCAGCTTGGCAGGGATAAACTCCTACAATGAGCAGTTCTTC. This codes for CASSLAGINSYNEQFF.

Written as DNA, the CDR3 is TGCGCCAGCAGCTTCTCCACTAACAGGGATGATAACTATGGCTACACCTTC. Translation: CASSFSTNRDDNYGYTF. The chain carries TRBV5-1 and TRBJ1-2, with D possibly matching TRBD1 (6 bases). The CDR3 sequence is 17 residues long. The germline CDR1 and CDR2 sequences are SGHRS and YFSETQ. Trimming pared 2 bases from V and 1 base from J, leaving 18 bases between.

This clonotype has at least ten counts. The chain recombines TRBV5-1 with TRBJ2-3; TRBD2 is a possible D gene (5 bases). In germline, CDR1 is SGHRS, CDR2 YFSETQ. With 3 bases removed from V and 0 bases from J, the gap between germline ends came to 5 bases. The CDR3 has 13 residues. Here the CDR3 reads CASSWTSTDTQYF. The DNA for the CDR3 is TGCGCCAGCAGCTGGACTAGCACAGATACGCAGTATTTT.

This clonotype was picked up many times. The chain carries TRBV20-1 and TRBJ1-5; the D gene is possibly TRBD1 (6 bases). V lost 1 base and J 2 bases, leaving 24 bases between the germline ends. This CDR3 region has 19 residues. CDR1 is DFQATT, CDR2 SNEGSKA, per germline (reference sequence). CDR3 sequence: CSARGPPGVLRTGNQPQHF. Written as DNA, the CDR3 is TGCAGTGCTAGAGGGCCCCCCGGGGTACTTCGGACAGGCAATCAGCCCCAGCATTTT.

A note on this clonotype: Just one base apart from a much larger clone, this may be a read error. This chain links TRBV6-2 or TRBV6-3 with TRBJ2-1; the D gene is possibly TRBD1 (6 bases). This CDR3 spans 17 amino acids. In germline, CDR1 is MNHEY, CDR2 SVGEGT. Deletions cut 6 bases from V and 5 bases from J, with 23 bases between. Here the CDR3 DNA reads TGTGCCAGCAGGCCCGCTGCTGGGGGCAGTGTCCACAATGAGCAGTTCTTC. The encoded protein is CASRPAAGGSVHNEQFF.

The gene calls are TRBV5-6 and TRBJ1-5, with no clear D. Trimming shortened V by 1 base and J by 3 bases, and 8 bases separated the two germline ends. This CDR3 has 14 amino acids. Germline CDR1 and CDR2: SGHDT and YYEEEE. CDR3 sequence reads: CASSLYGDNQPQHF. In DNA, the CDR3 is TGTGCCAGCAGCTTGTATGGGGACAATCAGCCCCAGCATTTT.

This clonotype showed up just a few times. This chain connects TRBV7-9 to TRBJ1-1, with a possible D match to TRBD1 (5 bases). CDR1 SEHNR and CDR2 FQNEAQ come from the germline V gene (reference sequence). Between the trimmed V and J ends, which lost 4 bases and 1 base, there was a span of 16 bases. This CDR3 comprises 16 residues. The CDR3 nucleotides read TGTGCCAGCAGCTCTTCATGGGACCTATCGAACACTGAAGCTTTCTTT. Its protein is CASSSSWDLSNTEAFF.